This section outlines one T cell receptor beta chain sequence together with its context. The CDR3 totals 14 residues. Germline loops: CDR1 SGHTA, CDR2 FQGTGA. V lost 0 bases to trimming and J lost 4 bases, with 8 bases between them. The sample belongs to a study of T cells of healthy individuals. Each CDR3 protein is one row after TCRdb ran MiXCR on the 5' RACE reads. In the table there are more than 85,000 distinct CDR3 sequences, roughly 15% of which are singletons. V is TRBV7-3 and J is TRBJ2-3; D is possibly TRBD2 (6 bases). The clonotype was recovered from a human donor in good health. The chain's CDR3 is CASSLTGGPDTQYF. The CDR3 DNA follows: TGTGCCAGCAGCTTAACGGGGGGACCAGATACGCAGTATTTT. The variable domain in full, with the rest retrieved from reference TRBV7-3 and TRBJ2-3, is GAGVSQTPSNKVTEKGKYVELRCDPISGHTALYWYRQSLGQGPEFLIYFQGTGAADDSGLPNDRFFAVRPEGSVSTLKIQRTERGDSAVYLCASSLTGGPDTQYFGPGTRLTVL.